This TCR beta chain is from a study of blood T cell repertoires in COVID-19. For the study at large: The origin of the acute and convalescent COVID-19 samples was the United States, Italy and Spain. The analysed material was cDNA or gDNA that came from T cells, B-cell-depleted T cells, or PBMCs.

In the source study's methods: Nucleated cell number was recorded as an estimate derived from reference gene primer amplification. The assay was immunoSEQ multiplex PCR, and TCRdb's table has in-frame clones only and misses some. V and J calls and clone size are given by that table; D and trimming were obtained from the DNA. The table has tens of thousands of clones, around 84% seen once. Germline V gene lookup returns CDR1 MNHNY and CDR2 SVGAGI (reference sequence). Germline trimming cut 0 bases from V and 5 bases from J; bases unmatched to any gene: 4. The CDR3 is made up of 15 amino acids. This sequence was found in a man aged 50 to 59 with acute or convalescent COVID-19. The V call is TRBV6-6, the J call TRBJ2-7, with 10 bases lining up with TRBD1. Sequenced material: peripheral blood. The CDR3 DNA follows: TGTGCCAGCAGTTACTCGGGACAGGGGACCCACGAGCAGTACTTC. This gives the protein CASSYSGQGTHEQYF.